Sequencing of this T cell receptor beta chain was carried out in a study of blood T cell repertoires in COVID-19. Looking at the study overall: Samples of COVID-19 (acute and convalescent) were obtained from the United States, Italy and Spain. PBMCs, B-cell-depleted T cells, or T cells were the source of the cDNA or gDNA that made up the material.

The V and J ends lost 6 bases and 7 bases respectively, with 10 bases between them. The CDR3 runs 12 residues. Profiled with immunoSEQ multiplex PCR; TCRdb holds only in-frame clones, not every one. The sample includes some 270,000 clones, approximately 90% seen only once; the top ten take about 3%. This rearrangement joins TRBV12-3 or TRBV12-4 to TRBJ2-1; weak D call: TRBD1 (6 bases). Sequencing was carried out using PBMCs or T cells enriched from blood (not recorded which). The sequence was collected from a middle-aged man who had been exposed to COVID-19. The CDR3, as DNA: TGTGCCAGCAGAAACAGGGTTAATGAGCAGTTCTTC. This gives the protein CASRNRVNEQFF.